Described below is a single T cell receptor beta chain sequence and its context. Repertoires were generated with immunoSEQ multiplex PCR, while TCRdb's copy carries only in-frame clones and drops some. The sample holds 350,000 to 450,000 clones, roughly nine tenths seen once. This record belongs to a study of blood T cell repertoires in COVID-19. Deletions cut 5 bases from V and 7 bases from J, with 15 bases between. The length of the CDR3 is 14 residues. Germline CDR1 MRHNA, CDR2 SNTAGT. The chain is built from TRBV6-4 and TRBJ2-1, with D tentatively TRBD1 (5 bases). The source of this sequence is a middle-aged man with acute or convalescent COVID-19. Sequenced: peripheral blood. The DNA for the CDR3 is TGTGCCAGCAGTTCCCCCAGACAGTTAAATGAGCAGTTCTTC. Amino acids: CASSSPRQLNEQFF.